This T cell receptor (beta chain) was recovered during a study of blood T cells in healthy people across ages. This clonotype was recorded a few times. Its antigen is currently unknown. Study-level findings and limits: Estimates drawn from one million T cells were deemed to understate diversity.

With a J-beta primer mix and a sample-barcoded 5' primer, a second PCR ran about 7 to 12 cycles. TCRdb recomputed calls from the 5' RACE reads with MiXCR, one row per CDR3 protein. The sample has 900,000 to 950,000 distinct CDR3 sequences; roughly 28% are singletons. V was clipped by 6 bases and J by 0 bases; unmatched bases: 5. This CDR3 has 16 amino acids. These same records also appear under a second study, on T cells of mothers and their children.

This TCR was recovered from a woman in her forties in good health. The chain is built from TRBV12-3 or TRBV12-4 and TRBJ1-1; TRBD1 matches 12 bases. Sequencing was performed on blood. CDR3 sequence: CASRPGQGAMNTEAFF. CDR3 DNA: TGTGCCAGCAGGCCGGGACAGGGGGCCATGAACACTGAAGCTTTCTTT.